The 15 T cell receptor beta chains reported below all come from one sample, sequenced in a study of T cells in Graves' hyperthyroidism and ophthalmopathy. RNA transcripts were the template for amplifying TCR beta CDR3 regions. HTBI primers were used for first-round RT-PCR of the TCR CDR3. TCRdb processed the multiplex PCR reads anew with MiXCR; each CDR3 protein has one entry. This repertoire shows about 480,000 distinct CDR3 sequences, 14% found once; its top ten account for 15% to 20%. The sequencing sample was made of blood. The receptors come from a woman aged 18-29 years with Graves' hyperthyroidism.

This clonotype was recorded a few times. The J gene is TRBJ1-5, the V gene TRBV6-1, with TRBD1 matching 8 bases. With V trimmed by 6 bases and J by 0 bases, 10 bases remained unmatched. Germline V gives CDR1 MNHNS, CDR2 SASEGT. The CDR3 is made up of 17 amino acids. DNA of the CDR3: TGTGCCAGCAGACTCGGACAGGGCGAATATAGCAATCAGCCCCAGCATTTT. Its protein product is CASRLGQGEYSNQPQHF.

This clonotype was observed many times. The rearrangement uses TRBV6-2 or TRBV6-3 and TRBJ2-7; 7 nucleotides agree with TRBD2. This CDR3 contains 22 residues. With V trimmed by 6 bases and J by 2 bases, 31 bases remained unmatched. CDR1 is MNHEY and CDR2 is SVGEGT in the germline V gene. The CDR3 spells CASRTRLWTGGGSARGPYEQYV. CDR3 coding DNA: TGTGCCAGCAGAACAAGGCTGTGGACTGGGGGGGGTTCGGCACGTGGGCCCTACGAGCAGTACGTC.

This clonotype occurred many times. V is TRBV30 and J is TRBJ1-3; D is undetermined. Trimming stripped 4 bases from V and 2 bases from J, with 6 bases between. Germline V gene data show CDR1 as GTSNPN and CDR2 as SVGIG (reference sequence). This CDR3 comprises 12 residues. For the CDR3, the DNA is TGTGCCTGGAAGACGACTGGAAACACCATATATTTT. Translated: CAWKTTGNTIYF.

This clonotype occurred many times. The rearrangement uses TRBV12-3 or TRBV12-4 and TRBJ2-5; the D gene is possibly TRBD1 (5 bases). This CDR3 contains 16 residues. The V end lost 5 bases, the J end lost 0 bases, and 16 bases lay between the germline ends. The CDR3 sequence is CASSLTPGINQETQYF. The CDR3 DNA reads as TGTGCCAGCAGTCTAACGCCAGGGATCAACCAAGAGACCCAGTACTTC.

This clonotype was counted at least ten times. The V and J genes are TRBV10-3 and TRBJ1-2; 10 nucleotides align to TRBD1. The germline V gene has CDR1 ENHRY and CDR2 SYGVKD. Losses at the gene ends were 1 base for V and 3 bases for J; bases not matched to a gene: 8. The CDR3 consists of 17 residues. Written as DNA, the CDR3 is TGTGCCATCAGTGAGTTCAAGACAGGGGGCGCCTACTATGGCTACACCTTC. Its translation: CAISEFKTGGAYYGYTF.

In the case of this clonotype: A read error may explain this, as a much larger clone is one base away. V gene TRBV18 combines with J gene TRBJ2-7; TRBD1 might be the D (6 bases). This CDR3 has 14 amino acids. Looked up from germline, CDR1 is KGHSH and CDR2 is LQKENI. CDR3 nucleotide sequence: TGTGCCAGCTCACCACCGACAGGCCCCTACGAGCGGTACTTC. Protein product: CASSPPTGPYERYF.

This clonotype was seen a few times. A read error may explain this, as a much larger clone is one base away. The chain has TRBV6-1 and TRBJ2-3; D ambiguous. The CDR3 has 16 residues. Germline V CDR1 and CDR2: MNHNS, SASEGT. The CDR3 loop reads CASSETSSPGTNTQYF. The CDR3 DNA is TGTGCCAGCAGTGAAACCTCTTCCCCGGGCACAAATACGCAGTATTTT.

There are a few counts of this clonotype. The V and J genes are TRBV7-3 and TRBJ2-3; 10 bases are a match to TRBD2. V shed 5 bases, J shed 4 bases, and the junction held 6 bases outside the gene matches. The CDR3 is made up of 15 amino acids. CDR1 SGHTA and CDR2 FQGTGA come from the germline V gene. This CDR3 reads CASSETSGWADTQYF. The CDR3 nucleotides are TGTGCCAGCAGCGAGACTAGCGGGTGGGCAGATACGCAGTATTTT.

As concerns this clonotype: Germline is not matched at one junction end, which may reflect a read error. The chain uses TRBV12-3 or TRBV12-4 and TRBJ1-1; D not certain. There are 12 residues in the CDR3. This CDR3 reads CAGSLEATEAFF. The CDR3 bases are TGTGCCGGCAGTTTAGAGGCCACTGAAGCTTTCTTT.

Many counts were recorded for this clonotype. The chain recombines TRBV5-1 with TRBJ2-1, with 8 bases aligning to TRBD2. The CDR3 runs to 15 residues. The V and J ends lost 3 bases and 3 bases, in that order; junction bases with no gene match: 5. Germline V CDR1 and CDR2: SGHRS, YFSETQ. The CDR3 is CASSSQREYYNEQFF. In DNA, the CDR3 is TGCGCCAGCAGCTCACAGCGGGAGTACTACAATGAGCAGTTCTTC.

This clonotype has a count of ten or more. The CDR3 DNA is TGTGCCAGTAGTCATTCCCCCGGGGCCTCTGGAAACACCATATATTTT. It codes for CASSHSPGASGNTIYF. The V gene is TRBV19, the J gene TRBJ1-3; possible D gene TRBD1, 5 bases. Germline-derived CDR1 and CDR2 are LNHDA and SQIVND (reference sequence). Between the trimmed V and J ends, which lost 5 bases and 0 bases, there was a span of 14 bases. This CDR3 has 16 residues.

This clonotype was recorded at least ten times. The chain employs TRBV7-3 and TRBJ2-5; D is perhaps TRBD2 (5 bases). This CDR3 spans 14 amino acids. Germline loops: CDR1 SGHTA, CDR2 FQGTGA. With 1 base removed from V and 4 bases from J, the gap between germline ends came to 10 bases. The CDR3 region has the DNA TGTGCCAGCAGCTTAATTGGGAGCGGAGAGACCCAGTACTTC. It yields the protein CASSLIGSGETQYF.

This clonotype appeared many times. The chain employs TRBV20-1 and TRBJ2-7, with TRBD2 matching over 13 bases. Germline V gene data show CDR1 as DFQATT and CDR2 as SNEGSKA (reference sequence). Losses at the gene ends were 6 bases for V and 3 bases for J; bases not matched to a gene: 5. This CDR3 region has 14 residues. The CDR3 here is CSAKTSGRFYEQYF. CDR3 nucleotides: TGCAGTGCCAAGACTAGCGGGAGGTTCTACGAGCAGTACTTC.

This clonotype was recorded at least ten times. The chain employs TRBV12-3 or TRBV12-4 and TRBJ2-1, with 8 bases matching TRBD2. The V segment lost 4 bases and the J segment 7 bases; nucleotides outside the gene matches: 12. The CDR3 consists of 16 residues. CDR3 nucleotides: TGTGCCAGCAGTTCGCGGGGGGCTAGGCAAAGGAATGAGCAGTTCTTC. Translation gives CASSSRGARQRNEQFF.

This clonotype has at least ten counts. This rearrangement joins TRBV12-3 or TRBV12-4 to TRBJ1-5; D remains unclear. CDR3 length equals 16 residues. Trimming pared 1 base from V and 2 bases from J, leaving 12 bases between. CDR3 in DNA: TGTGCCAGCAGTTTAGGGCTCTCGTCCGGCAATCAGCCCCAGCATTTT. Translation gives CASSLGLSSGNQPQHF.